This TCR beta chain came from a study of naive and memory T cell subsets. Study-level points and caveats: Gini index rose across naive, CM, EM and EMRA in CD4 and CD8. A few larger clonotypes appeared in naive repertoires, especially CD8, possibly memory cells re-expressing CD45RA.

Cells stained for CD3, CD4, CD8, CD45RA and CD27 were sorted into four subsets. The germline gives CDR1 LGHNA, CDR2 YSLEER. The length of the CDR3 is 16 residues. Trimming shortened V by 4 bases and J by 8 bases, and 20 bases separated the two germline ends. As regards this clonotype: Antigen unknown.

An equimolar mix of two oligonucleotides served as the beta constant-region primer for TRBC1 and TRBC2. Nested alpha and beta constant-region primers with the SP2 primer drove four PCR rounds on ligated cDNA. TCRdb recomputed calls from the UMI-ligation and nested PCR reads with MiXCR, one row per CDR3 protein. The table has roughly 97,000 distinct CDR3 sequences, around 13% seen once. Sample: naive CD8+ T cells from blood. This clonotype originated in a human donor in good health. This chain uses TRBV4-3 with TRBJ1-4, with D possibly matching TRBD1 (6 bases). Written as DNA, the CDR3 is TGCGCCAGCAGCCCAGGCGGATGGGGGCGGCGAGAAAAACTGTTTTTT. Amino acids: CASSPGGWGRREKLFF.